Below, one T cell receptor beta chain is given with its context. Antigen: not known. The sample is drawn from a study of PD-L1 blockade in urothelial cancer. Across the study: Patients with male sex and bladder-origin urothelial cancer accounted for most of the 29 enrolled. Findings of the study overall: When pretreatment blood TCR clonality was below the median, it predicted better survival.

Some clones are missing from TCRdb's copy, which holds only in-frame ones; the method was immunoSEQ multiplex PCR. This sample yields over 65,000 clones, of which approximately 81% are seen a single time; about 4.5% belongs to the top ten. The CDR3 runs 16 residues. J lost 4 bases, V lost 4 bases, and 12 bases had no gene match. Looked up from germline, CDR1 is SGHNT and CDR2 is YYREEE (reference sequence). The V call is TRBV5-4, the J call TRBJ2-5; TRBD1 agrees at 8 bases. This TCR came from a man aged 70-80 years with urothelial cancer. The sequencing used PBMCs, collected around atezolizumab (anti-PD-L1) treatment. Here the CDR3 reads CASSLTGEFRRETQYF. CDR3 nucleotide sequence: TGTGCCAGCAGCCTGACAGGGGAGTTCCGTCGAGAGACCCAGTACTTC.